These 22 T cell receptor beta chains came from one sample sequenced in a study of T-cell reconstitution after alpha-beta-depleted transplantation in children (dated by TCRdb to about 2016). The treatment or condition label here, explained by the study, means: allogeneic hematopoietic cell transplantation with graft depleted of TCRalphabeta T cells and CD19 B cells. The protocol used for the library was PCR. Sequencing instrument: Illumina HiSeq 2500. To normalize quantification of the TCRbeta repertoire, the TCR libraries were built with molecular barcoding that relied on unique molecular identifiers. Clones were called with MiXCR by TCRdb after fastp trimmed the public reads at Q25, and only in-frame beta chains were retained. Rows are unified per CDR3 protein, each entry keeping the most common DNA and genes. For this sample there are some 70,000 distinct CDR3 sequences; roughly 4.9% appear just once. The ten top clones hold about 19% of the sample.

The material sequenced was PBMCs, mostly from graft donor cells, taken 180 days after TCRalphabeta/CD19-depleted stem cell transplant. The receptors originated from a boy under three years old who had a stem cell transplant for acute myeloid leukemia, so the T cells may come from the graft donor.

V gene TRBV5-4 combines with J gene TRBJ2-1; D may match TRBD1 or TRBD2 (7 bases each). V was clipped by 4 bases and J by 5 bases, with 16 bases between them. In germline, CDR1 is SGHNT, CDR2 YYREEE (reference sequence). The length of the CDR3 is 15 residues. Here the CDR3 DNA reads TGTGCCAGCAGCGGGGGGGACAGACTCAACAATGAGCAGTTCTTC. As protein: CASSGGDRLNNEQFF.

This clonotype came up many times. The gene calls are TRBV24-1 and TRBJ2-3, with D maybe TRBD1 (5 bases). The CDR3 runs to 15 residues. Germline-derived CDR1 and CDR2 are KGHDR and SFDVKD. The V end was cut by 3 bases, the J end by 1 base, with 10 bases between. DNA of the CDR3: TGTGCCACCAGTGATCGATCGACAGGCACAGATACGCAGTATTTT. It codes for CATSDRSTGTDTQYF.

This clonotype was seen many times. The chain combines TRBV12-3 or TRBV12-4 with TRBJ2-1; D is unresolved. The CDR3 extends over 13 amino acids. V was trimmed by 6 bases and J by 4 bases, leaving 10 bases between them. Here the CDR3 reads CASRPEHYNEQFF. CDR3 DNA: TGTGCCAGCAGACCCGAACATTACAATGAGCAGTTCTTC.

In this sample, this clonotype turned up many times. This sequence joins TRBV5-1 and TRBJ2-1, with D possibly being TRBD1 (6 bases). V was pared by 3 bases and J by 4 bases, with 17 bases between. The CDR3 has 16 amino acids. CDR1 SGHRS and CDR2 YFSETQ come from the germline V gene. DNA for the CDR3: TGCGCCAGCAGCTCCCGGACAGAGCTACTATACAATGAGCAGTTCTTC. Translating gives CASSSRTELLYNEQFF. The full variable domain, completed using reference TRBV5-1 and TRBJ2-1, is KAGVTQTPRYLIKTRGQQVTLSCSPISGHRSVSWYQQTPGQGLQFLFEYFSETQRNKGNFPGRFSGRQFSNSRSEMNVSTLELGDSALYLCASSSRTELLYNEQFFGPGTRLTVL.

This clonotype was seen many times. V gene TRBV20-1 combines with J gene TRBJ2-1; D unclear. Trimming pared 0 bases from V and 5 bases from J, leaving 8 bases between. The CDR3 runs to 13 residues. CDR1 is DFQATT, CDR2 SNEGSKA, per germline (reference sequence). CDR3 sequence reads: CSARDHTNNEQFF. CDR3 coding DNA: TGCAGTGCTAGAGATCACACAAACAATGAGCAGTTCTTC.

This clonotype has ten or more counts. CDR3 sequence (DNA): TGCAGTGCTCCCCCCCGGGACAGGGTATTAGCCTTGGACACCGGGGAGCTGTTTTTT. Protein: CSAPPRDRVLALDTGELFF. V usage is TRBV20-1 and J usage is TRBJ2-2; 9 bases match TRBD1. Germline CDR1 and CDR2: DFQATT and SNEGSKA (reference sequence). V lost 5 bases and J lost 3; bases outside the gene matches: 19. CDR3 length equals 19 residues.

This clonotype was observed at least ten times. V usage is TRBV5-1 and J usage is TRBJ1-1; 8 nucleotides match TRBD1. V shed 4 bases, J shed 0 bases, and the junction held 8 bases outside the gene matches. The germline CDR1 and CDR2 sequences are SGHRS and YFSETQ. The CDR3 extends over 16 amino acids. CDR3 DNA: TGCGCCAGCAGCATTACAGGGGGGACTATGAACACTGAAGCTTTCTTT. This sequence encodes CASSITGGTMNTEAFF.

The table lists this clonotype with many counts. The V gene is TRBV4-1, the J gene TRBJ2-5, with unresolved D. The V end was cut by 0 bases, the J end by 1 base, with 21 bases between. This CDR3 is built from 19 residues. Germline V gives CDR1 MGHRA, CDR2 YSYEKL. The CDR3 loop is CASSQDVLLPRVGQETQYF. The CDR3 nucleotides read TGCGCCAGCAGCCAAGATGTCCTTCTACCCCGGGTGGGCCAAGAGACCCAGTACTTC.

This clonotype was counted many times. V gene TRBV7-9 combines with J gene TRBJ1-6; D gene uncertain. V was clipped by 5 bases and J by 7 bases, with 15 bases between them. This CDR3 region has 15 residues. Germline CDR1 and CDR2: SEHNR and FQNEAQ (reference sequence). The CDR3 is CASSKQVGQNSPLHF. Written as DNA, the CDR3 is TGTGCCAGCAGCAAGCAGGTCGGTCAAAATTCACCCCTCCACTTT.

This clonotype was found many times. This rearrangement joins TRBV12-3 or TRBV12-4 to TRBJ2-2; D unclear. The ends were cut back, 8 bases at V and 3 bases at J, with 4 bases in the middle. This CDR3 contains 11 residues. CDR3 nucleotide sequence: TGTGCCAGCCGGGACACCGGGGAGCTGTTTTTT. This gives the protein CASRDTGELFF.

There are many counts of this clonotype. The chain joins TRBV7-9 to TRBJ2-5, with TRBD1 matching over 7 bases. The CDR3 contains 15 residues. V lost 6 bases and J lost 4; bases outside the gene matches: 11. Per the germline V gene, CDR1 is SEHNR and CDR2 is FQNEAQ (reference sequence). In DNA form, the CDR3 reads TGTGCCAGCAGTCGTTACAGGGGTGCGGGAGAGACCCAGTACTTC. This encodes CASSRYRGAGETQYF.

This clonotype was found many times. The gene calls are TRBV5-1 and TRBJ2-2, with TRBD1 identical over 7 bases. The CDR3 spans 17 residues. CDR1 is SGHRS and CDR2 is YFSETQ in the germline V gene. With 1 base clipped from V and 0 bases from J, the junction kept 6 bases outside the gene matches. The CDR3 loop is CASSLFGQAANTGELFF. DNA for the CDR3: TGCGCCAGCAGCTTGTTTGGACAGGCAGCGAACACCGGGGAGCTGTTTTTT.

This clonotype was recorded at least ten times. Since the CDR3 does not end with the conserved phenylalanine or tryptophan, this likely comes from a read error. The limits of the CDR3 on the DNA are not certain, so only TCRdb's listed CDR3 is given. The chain's CDR3 is CASSSPGQGVLC. The rearrangement joins TRBV28 to TRBJ1-4; the D call in the table, TRBD1, was not verified against the DNA. The CDR3 has 12 amino acids, counting both end residues. Germline assignment: CDR1 MDHEN and CDR2 SYDVKM.

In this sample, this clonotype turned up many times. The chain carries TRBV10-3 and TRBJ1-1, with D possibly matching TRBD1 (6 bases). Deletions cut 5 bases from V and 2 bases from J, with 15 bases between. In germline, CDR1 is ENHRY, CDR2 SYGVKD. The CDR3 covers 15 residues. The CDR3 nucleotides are TGTGCCATCAGTACATCGACAGGAGTAAACACTGAAGCTTTCTTT. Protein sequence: CAISTSTGVNTEAFF.

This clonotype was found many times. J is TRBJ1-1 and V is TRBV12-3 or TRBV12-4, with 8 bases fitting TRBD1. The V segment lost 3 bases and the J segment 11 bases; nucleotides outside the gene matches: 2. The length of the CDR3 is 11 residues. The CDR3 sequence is CASSFGDRAFF. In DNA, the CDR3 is TGTGCCAGCAGTTTCGGGGACAGGGCTTTCTTT.

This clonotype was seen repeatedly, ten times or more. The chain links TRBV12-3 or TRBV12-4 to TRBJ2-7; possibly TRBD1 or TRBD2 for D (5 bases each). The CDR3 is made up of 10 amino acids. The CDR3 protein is CASRPGASIV. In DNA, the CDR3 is TGTGCCAGCAGACCCGGGGCCAGTATCGTC.

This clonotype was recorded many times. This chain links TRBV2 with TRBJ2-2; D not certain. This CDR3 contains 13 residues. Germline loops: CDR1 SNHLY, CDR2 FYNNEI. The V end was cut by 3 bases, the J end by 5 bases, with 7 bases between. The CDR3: CASSDRPTGELFF. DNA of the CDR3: TGTGCCAGCAGTGACAGGCCTACCGGGGAGCTGTTTTTT.

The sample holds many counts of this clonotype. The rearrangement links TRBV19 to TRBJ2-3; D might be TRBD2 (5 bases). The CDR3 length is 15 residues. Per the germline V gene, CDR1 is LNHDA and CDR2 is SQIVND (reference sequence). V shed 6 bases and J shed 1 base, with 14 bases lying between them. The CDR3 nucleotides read TGTGCCAGTAGCCAGGCGGGTTTTCGCACAGATACGCAGTATTTT. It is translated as CASSQAGFRTDTQYF.

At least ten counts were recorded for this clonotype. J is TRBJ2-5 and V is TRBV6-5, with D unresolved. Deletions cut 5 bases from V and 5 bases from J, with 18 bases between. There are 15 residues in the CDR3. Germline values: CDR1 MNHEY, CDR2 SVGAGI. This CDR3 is CASSPSWVQEETQYF. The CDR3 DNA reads TGTGCCAGCAGTCCCTCCTGGGTCCAAGAGGAGACCCAGTACTTC.

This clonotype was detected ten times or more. CDR3 residues: CASSSYRDTLYEQYF. In DNA form, the CDR3 reads TGTGCCAGCAGCTCCTACCGGGACACCCTCTACGAGCAGTACTTC. The V and J genes are TRBV7-2 and TRBJ2-7; tentative D call: TRBD1 (6 bases). The V end was cut by 4 bases, the J end by 3 bases, with 16 bases between. The CDR3 spans 15 residues. Germline CDR1 is SGHTA and CDR2 is FQGNSA.

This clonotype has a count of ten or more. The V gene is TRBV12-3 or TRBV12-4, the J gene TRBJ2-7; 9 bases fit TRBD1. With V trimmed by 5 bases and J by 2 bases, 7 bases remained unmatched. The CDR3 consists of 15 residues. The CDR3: CASSPGQGIPYEQYF. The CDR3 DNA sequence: TGTGCCAGCAGTCCGGGACAGGGAATCCCCTACGAGCAGTACTTC.

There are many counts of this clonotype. The CDR3 DNA follows: TGTGCCAGCAGCTTCAGGGCGGTGGGGGACACCATATATTTT. Its translation: CASSFRAVGDTIYF. This chain uses TRBV11-2 with TRBJ1-3; possible D gene TRBD1, 5 bases. Trimming shortened V by 3 bases and J by 8 bases, and 14 bases separated the two germline ends. CDR1 and CDR2 from the germline V gene are SGHAT and FQNNGV. This CDR3 has 14 amino acids.